Below, one TCR beta chain is given with its context. The sample holds many counts of this clonotype. Its antigen is not yet known. No qualities accompany the bases; no much larger clone lies one base away. Trimming removed 1 base from V and 2 bases from J, leaving 6 bases between the germline ends. From the cysteine through the phenylalanine, the CDR3 covers 14 amino acids. Of all the DNA, just the CDR3 is kept, 42 bases in frame from base 1. Taken from the germline V gene, the CDR1 and CDR2 loops are SGHRS and YFSETQ. The data were taken from a study of low-dose radiotherapy and immunotherapy resistance in tumors (dated by TCRdb to between 2021 and 2023). Notes on the research overall: In Cohort 1, each fraction delivered 0.5 Gy every 2 weeks, and the prescribed total PTV dose was 6.5 Gy. In Cohort 2, 1 Gy per fraction was delivered every two weeks, for a total of 13 Gy over 26 weeks. Nivolumab was administered intravenously as a 240 mg flat dose every two weeks, and ipilimumab was administered intravenously at 1 mg/kg every six weeks. Intravenous cyclophosphamide at 200 mg/m2 was administered every two weeks, one day ahead of each radiation and immunotherapy administration. Aspirin 300 mg was taken orally once daily by patients for four cycles, starting on cycle 1 day 1. No randomization into treatment groups was done for the people taking part in the trial. Eight patients were included in the translational analysis, namely three from the first dose cohort plus the first five from the second dose cohort.

The sample was run on an Illumina HiSeq 2500. Superscript III and a set of TRAV- and TRBV-specific primers were used to synthesize first-strand cDNA, so that both TCRalpha and TCRbeta chains were covered. An approximately 20-cycle PCR with Phusion amplified the TCRs, pairing a constant-region primer with the adapter that was attached to the V primers. The isolated mRNA was amplified using the MessageAmp II aRNA Amplification Kit, with in vitro transcription performed for about 15 hours at 37 degrees C. mRNA for TCR sequencing was isolated with the Dynabeads mRNA DIRECT Purification Kit. Indexed Illumina adapters were added in a second Phusion PCR of around 27 cycles, and the PCR products were purified with AMPure XP beads. As for how the authors treated the data: Custom Perl scripts pooled TCR sequences encoding the same protein, removed out-of-frame sequences and computed each clonotype's abundance. Any TCR sequence backed by just one read was left out of the analysis. Shannon entropy, Gini index, clonality, richness, and the frequency of TCRs shared between repertoires were included as repertoire metrics. TCRdb's own reprocessing of the public reads used fastp at Q25 and MiXCR and kept productive beta chains. Rows are unified per CDR3 protein, each entry keeping the most common DNA and genes. These V and J calls derive from TCRdb rather than the authors' analysis. For this sample there are about 97,000 distinct CDR3 sequences; 20% to 25% appear just once. The top ten hold approximately 4% of the sample.

In the paper's terms, the time point label means: after trial treatment. Reading the label with the study, this specimen's treatment or condition is: LDRT plus nivolumab, ipilimumab, low-dose cyclophosphamide and aspirin (RACIN trial). Donors were enrolled in RACIN, a single-arm phase I dose-escalation trial combining nivolumab, ipilimumab, aspirin, low-dose cyclophosphamide and low-dose radiotherapy. Patients were eligible if they had advanced solid tumors that were TIL-negative. The sequence was obtained from a male donor with prostate cancer. The input for sequencing was PBMCs, taken after low-dose radiotherapy plus immunotherapy. The chain uses TRBV5-1 and TRBJ2-2, with no reliable assignment of the D segment. The CDR3 is CASSLYGNTGELFF. The DNA is as follows: TGCGCCAGCAGCTTGTATGGAAACACCGGGGAGCTGTTTTTT. Beyond the CDR3, the reference TRBV5-1 and TRBJ2-2 genes provide the residues; the full variable domain reads: KAGVTQTPRYLIKTRGQQVTLSCSPISGHRSVSWYQQTPGQGLQFLFEYFSETQRNKGNFPGRFSGRQFSNSRSEMNVSTLELGDSALYLCASSLYGNTGELFFGEGSRLTVL.